This T cell receptor beta chain stems from a study of cytomegalovirus exposure and HLA in healthy donors. Germline V CDR1 and CDR2: LNHNV, YYDKDF (reference sequence). V lost 9 bases and J lost 2, with 17 bases in between. The CDR3 is made up of 15 amino acids. It was with 60 Vbeta and 13 Jbeta primers that the PCR ran. Using immunoSEQ multiplex PCR, the repertoire was profiled, and TCRdb retains in-frame clones only, with some absent. The sample consists of roughly 170,000 clones, about 80% of them appearing once. The source of this sequence is a man aged 25-40 years in good health and CMV-seronegative. Material for sequencing was PBMCs. The J gene is TRBJ1-5, the V gene TRBV15, with D hard to call. The chain's CDR3 is CATKEGSSGNQPQHF. In DNA form, the CDR3 reads TGTGCCACGAAAGAAGGGAGTTCGGGCAATCAGCCCCAGCATTTT.